The sequence of this T cell receptor (beta chain) was determined in a study of blood T cell repertoires in COVID-19. Whole-study context: PBMCs, B-cell-depleted T cells, or T cells provided the cDNA or gDNA that made up the material.

This CDR3 contains 16 residues. Germline-derived CDR1 and CDR2 are LGHNT and FRNRAP. The V gene end was trimmed by 2 bases and the J gene end by 2 bases; junction bases not matched to a gene: 6. Authors' analysis steps: Using reference gene primer amplification, nucleated cell counts were estimated. TCRdb keeps only in-frame clones here, not all; method: immunoSEQ multiplex PCR. The DNA gave D and trimming, while V, J and clone size come from that table. The table has some 220,000 clones, around 90% seen once; the top ten hold roughly 0.8%. The source is a man between 25 and 39 years old with COVID-19, enrolled during active disease. Sequenced sample: peripheral blood. This chain links TRBV12-5 with TRBJ2-1; TRBD2 agrees at 7 bases. The CDR3 protein is CASGLPSGGPYNEQFF. The CDR3, as DNA: TGTGCTAGTGGTTTGCCTAGCGGTGGACCCTACAATGAGCAGTTCTTC.